The 15 T cell receptor beta chains given below trace back to one sample, sequenced in a study of CD4 T cells in relation to SARS-CoV-2 and coronaviruses. Libraries were prepared by immunoSEQ multiplex PCR; TCRdb keeps only in-frame clonotypes and omits some of them. Among 8,500 to 13,000 clones listed, 80% to 90% were seen once. The antigens these receptors bind are not known. The unexposed donors gave CD4+ T cells in about 2011-2018, prior to COVID-19. CD4+ T cells were isolated from the cells after more than 8 days of culture. The sequenced sample was CD4+ T cells from PBMCs, cultured in vitro. Every receptor here comes from a human donor in good health.

The chain is built from TRBV30 and TRBJ1-4; TRBD1 agrees at 11 bases. V was clipped by 3 bases and J by 8 bases; unmatched bases: 11. Germline lookup yields CDR1 GTSNPN and CDR2 SVGIG (reference sequence). CDR3 length: 16 residues. CDR3 in amino acids: CAWRGQGAPWAEKLFF. The CDR3 DNA sequence: TGTGCCTGGAGAGGACAGGGGGCCCCCTGGGCCGAAAAACTGTTTTTT.

Regarding this clone: Without the conserved terminal phenylalanine or tryptophan, this CDR3 likely stems from a read error. Because the CDR3's place on the DNA is in doubt, the DNA is left out and the CDR3 is given as listed by TCRdb. The chain carries TRBV5-4 and TRBJ1-2; TRBD1, the table's D call, was not compared with the DNA. From germline, CDR1 is SGHNT and CDR2 YYREEE (reference sequence). The CDR3 spans 10 residues, counting both ends. CDR3 residues: CASSLGDRSV.

The rearrangement links TRBV19 to TRBJ1-6, with D maybe TRBD1 (5 bases). V was pared by 5 bases and J by 7 bases, with 18 bases between. This CDR3 is built from 16 residues. Germline lookup yields CDR1 LNHDA and CDR2 SQIVND (reference sequence). CDR3: CASSLFGAGTNSPLHF. The CDR3 DNA reads as TGTGCCAGTAGTCTCTTCGGGGCAGGGACCAATTCACCCCTCCACTTT.

This rearrangement joins TRBV29-1 to TRBJ2-7, with TRBD2 matching over 11 bases. CDR3 length: 13 amino acids. After removal of 6 bases from V and 4 bases from J, the junction contained 5 bases not matched to a gene. The germline CDR1 and CDR2 sequences are SQVTM and ANQGSEA. This CDR3 reads CSVKGLADYEQYF. CDR3 nucleotide sequence: TGCAGCGTCAAGGGACTAGCGGATTACGAGCAGTACTTC.

The CDR3 nucleotides are TGTGCCAGCAGCCTCACCCCCTCACAGGGGGTGATCGTAGAGACCCAGTACTTC. Its protein product is CASSLTPSQGVIVETQYF. The chain uses TRBV7-9 and TRBJ2-5; 8 bases fit TRBD1. Germline V lookup: CDR1 SEHNR, CDR2 FQNEAQ (reference sequence). The CDR3 totals 18 residues. The trim removed 5 bases at V and 4 bases at J, leaving 18 bases unmatched.

As DNA, the CDR3 is TGCAGTGCGAGTTCGACTAGCGGGATGGATACGCAGTATTTT. Its translation is CSASSTSGMDTQYF. This chain joins TRBV20-1 and TRBJ2-3; 11 bases line up with TRBD2. CDR3 size: 14 residues. Germline-derived CDR1 and CDR2 are DFQATT and SNEGSKA (reference sequence). After removal of 6 bases from V and 6 bases from J, the junction contained 8 bases not matched to a gene.

The rearrangement links TRBV6-5 to TRBJ2-1; 7 positions agree with TRBD2. V dropped 5 bases and J dropped 4; count of bases not matched to a gene: 5. This CDR3 has 14 residues. Per germline, CDR1 MNHEY and CDR2 SVGAGI. CDR3 DNA sequence: TGTGCCAGCAGTAGCGGGACGCAGTACAATGAGCAGTTCTTC. Translation gives CASSSGTQYNEQFF.

The V gene is TRBV14, the J gene TRBJ2-6, with unresolved D. V gave up 2 bases and J gave up 2 bases, with 19 bases separating them. The germline gives CDR1 SGHDN, CDR2 FVKESK. The CDR3 contains 19 residues. The CDR3 region has the DNA TGTGCCAGCAGCCAATTTCAACGGAGCCCAAGAGCTGGGGCCAACGTCCTGACTTTC. Translated: CASSQFQRSPRAGANVLTF.

This clone was detected once. The rearrangement joins TRBV3-1 (or the pseudogene TRBV3-2) to TRBJ2-5, with D unresolved. With 6 bases removed from V and 1 base from J, the gap between germline ends came to 9 bases. The germline CDR1 and CDR2 sequences are LGHDT and YNNKEL (reference sequence). This CDR3 spans 13 amino acids. CDR3 in amino acids: CASRLYSQETQYF. The CDR3 nucleotides read TGTGCCAGCAGACTATATTCCCAAGAGACCCAGTACTTC.

V is TRBV14 and J is TRBJ2-1; 7 nucleotides agree with TRBD2. CDR1 and CDR2 from the germline V gene are SGHDN and FVKESK. The V and J ends lost 2 bases and 8 bases, in that order; junction bases with no gene match: 9. The CDR3 loop spans 15 amino acids. The CDR3 here is CASSQSWGRGHEQFF. CDR3 nucleotides: TGTGCCAGCAGCCAAAGTTGGGGGAGGGGCCATGAGCAGTTCTTC.

The chain links TRBV2 to TRBJ2-5; D might be TRBD1 or TRBD2, each matching 5 bases. Between the trimmed V and J ends, which lost 8 bases and 3 bases, there was a span of 16 bases. CDR1 is SNHLY and CDR2 is FYNNEI in the germline V gene. The CDR3 runs 14 residues. The CDR3 DNA reads TGTGCCAGCTTCCGGACCCTGGGGGAAGAGACCCAGTACTTC. Amino acid sequence: CASFRTLGEETQYF.

J is TRBJ2-3 and V is TRBV19, with 12 bases fitting TRBD1. Trimming cost V 7 bases and J 4 bases; bases outside gene matches: 18. Germline-derived CDR1 and CDR2 are LNHDA and SQIVND (reference sequence). The CDR3 contains 19 residues. This CDR3 reads CASTATRDRGRQRADTQYF. CDR3 nucleotide sequence: TGTGCCAGTACCGCTACCCGGGACAGGGGGCGGCAGCGCGCAGATACGCAGTATTTT.

The CDR3 nucleotides are TGTGCCAGCAGTAGGGGGAGCTCCTACAATGAGCAGTTCTTC. The encoded protein is CASSRGSSYNEQFF. This chain connects TRBV6-2 or TRBV6-3 to TRBJ2-1; maybe TRBD1 (6 bases). V gave up 5 bases and J gave up 0 bases, with 8 bases separating them. The CDR3 is 14 residues long. Germline V gene lookup returns CDR1 MNHEY and CDR2 SVGEGT.

The chain joins TRBV20-1 to TRBJ2-3; D call uncertain. This CDR3 contains 15 residues. Germline values: CDR1 DFQATT, CDR2 SNEGSKA (reference sequence). The germline V and J ends were trimmed by 3 bases and 0 bases, with 13 bases remaining between them. The CDR3 DNA sequence: TGCAGTGCTAGTGTCTGGACCTCTAGCACAGATACGCAGTATTTT. It encodes CSASVWTSSTDTQYF.

This clone is a singleton in its sample. The chain recombines TRBV11-3 with TRBJ2-3, with a tentative D call TRBD1 (6 bases). Between the trimmed V and J ends, which lost 5 bases and 3 bases, there was a span of 6 bases. CDR3 length equals 12 residues. Germline assignment: CDR1 SGHNT and CDR2 YENEEA. This CDR3 is CASSTGTDTQYF. The DNA of the CDR3 is TGTGCCAGCAGCACAGGGACAGATACGCAGTATTTT.